This TCR beta chain is from a study of regulatory T cells in long-lasting Graves disease (dated by TCRdb to about 2021). Regarding the study in general: In the newly diagnosed Graves' disease group, patients had been taking antithyroid drugs for less than 3 months. This study used TCR sequencing and RNA sequencing of peripheral blood to compare persistent Graves' disease patients against newly diagnosed Graves' disease patients. The study was conducted in China and was registered as a clinical trial. A total of around 35 samples underwent TCR sequencing, from 13 patients with persistent Graves' disease and 20 or so patients with newly diagnosed Graves' disease. Broader findings and caveats from the paper: Preferential use of TRBV28, TRBJ1-2 and TRBJ2-5 was observed in persistent disease, whereas TRBV20-1 and TRBJ2-1 were favored in newly diagnosed disease. Lower TCR Shannon entropy and fewer highly expanded clones were observed in persistent Graves' disease patients than in newly diagnosed patients, which suggested clonal expansion. Sequencing and analysis were limited to the TCR beta chain. More public clonotypes were shared among persistent patients (2,741) than among newly diagnosed patients (over 900). Peripheral blood alone was examined, since thyroid tissue, which constituted the primary lesion, could not be accessed. As a limitation, the authors acknowledged that the small sample size may reduce accuracy.

In the case of this clonotype: What this receptor recognizes is not known. One base away there is no much larger clone; base qualities are not given.

Via the germline V gene, CDR1 is SGHTA and CDR2 FQGTGA. From the cysteine through the phenylalanine, the CDR3 covers 17 amino acids. Only the CDR3 DNA stays, 51 bases, in frame from base 1. V loses 5 bases of germline sequence and J loses 5 bases, and the interval between the two ends is 23 bases. The time point label, read with the paper, signifies: newly diagnosed GD, antithyroid drugs for less than 3 months. For both TCR sequencing and RNA sequencing, RNA was extracted from PBMCs using TRIzol. The diagnosis of Graves' disease was made according to American Thyroid Association guidelines. Recruitment of patients was carried out at an endocrinology department in Xi'an, China. From each patient, roughly 9 milliliters of peripheral blood was collected into an EDTA anticoagulant tube. Ficoll Paque Plus density gradient separation was used to isolate PBMCs, and no further T cell sorting was done. RNA quality was checked with an Agilent 2100 Bioanalyzer and agarose gel, and concentration with a NanoDrop 2000.

Library creation used multiplex PCR. Data came from an Illumina HiSeq 4000. To build TCR beta libraries, CDR3 regions were amplified by Arm-PCR using iRepertoire HTBI primers. PCR products were gel purified before sequencing. In the original analysis: Gene usage analysis of CDR3 amino acid clonotypes used the approximately 56 TRBV and 14 to 15 TRBJ segments found across samples. Filtered high-quality paired reads were merged into contigs using COPE and FqMerger. BLAST was used to align contigs to IMGT TRBV, TRBD and TRBJ reference genes, with CDR3 defined following IMGT. Clonotypes above 0.1% frequency were classified as highly expanded clones. Shannon entropy served as the measure of repertoire diversity, while the Gini coefficient captured V-J evenness. Public clonotypes were defined as clonotypes shared by more than one individual. Clones were called with MiXCR by TCRdb after fastp trimmed the public reads at Q25, and only in-frame beta chains were retained. Identical CDR3 proteins give one entry, which carries the most common genes and DNA. None of the V and J calls come from the authors' own analysis; TCRdb made them. Within this sample are over 500,000 distinct CDR3 sequences, with roughly 15% of them counted one time only. Approximately 18% of the sample is in the top ten clones.

This same sample was also taken into another study, of T cells in Graves' hyperthyroidism and ophthalmopathy. The second paper further reports: Graves' hyperthyroidism was defined as stable when no progression to ophthalmopathy occurred over 18 months of follow-up. The hyperthyroidism patients were between 18 and 65 years old and newly diagnosed, with a disease duration of less than 2 months. Any patient with an uncontrolled infection, another autoimmune disease, pregnancy or lactation was excluded. Diagnoses were based on clinical symptoms, serum thyroxine and TRAb, thyroid ultrasound and orbital computed tomography. For the first round of RT-PCR on the TCR CDR3, the HTBI primer set was used together with the Qiagen OneStep RT-PCR kit. Most expanded thyroid clonotypes (frequency above 0.001) were also detected in blood, a finding suggesting that blood repertoires may reflect thyroid immune responses. A model built on a 13 V-J signature distinguished ophthalmopathy from stable hyperthyroidism, reaching approximately 89% sensitivity and about 81% specificity in cross-validation and 80%/75% in testing. In validation, the model predicted progression to ophthalmopathy with 65% to 71% sensitivity and approximately 78% specificity, a median of 6.5 months before onset. To identify TCR V-J signatures that set the groups apart, the researchers used a discovery cohort of about a hundred patients, made up of 43 with Graves' ophthalmopathy and some 60 with stable Graves' hyperthyroidism. Prospective prediction of ophthalmopathy was tested in an independent validation cohort of 18 to 20 hyperthyroidism patients and roughly 16 patients who later progressed to ophthalmopathy. For training and testing, the 80 to 100 patients in the discovery cohort were randomly divided in a 7:3 ratio. The study also compared thyroid tissue and blood T-cell repertoires from about six Graves' hyperthyroidism patients. Once sampling was done, hyperthyroidism patients were given methimazole at a starting dose of 30 mg daily, whereas ophthalmopathy patients were given high-dose intravenous methylprednisolone. Libraries were constructed in a second round of multiplex PCR, after which size selection and purification were performed. Paired-end sequencing of the libraries was performed with 100 bp reads on an Illumina HiSeq2000. SOAPnuke was used to process the raw data, throwing out any read that contained adapters or uncalled bases, had a mean Phred below 15, or lacked an exact constant-primer or identifier match. High-quality paired reads were merged with COPE v1.2.5, and unique nucleotide sequences were defined as clonotypes. Clonotypes were aligned to IMGT TRBV, TRBD and TRBJ reference segments using MiTCR v1.1. The analysis included only V-J combinations with a frequency above 0.0001, which together covered 99.2% of the repertoires. The TCS score was defined as F50 (clonal expansion) divided by E x V (chaos), with BLOSUM62-based TCRdist calculated between CDR3 peptides within each V-J. Welch's t-statistics and random forest reduced several hundred V-J features to roughly 13, which were used in a naive Bayes classifier (R e1071). Sample size was not statistically predetermined, and blinding of investigators to group allocation was not performed. The paper reports TCR Vbeta CDR3 sequencing of about 140 peripheral blood samples: over 40 ophthalmopathy, about 75 hyperthyroidism and some 17 progressor patients.

This receptor was taken from a woman aged 25 to 45 with Graves disease. Donor details come from another sample of the same person, matched by shared clones. This sample comprised peripheral blood mononuclear cells (PBMCs), obtained at new diagnosis, from a patient treated with antithyroid drugs. The rearranged segments are TRBV7-3 and TRBJ2-3, with TRBD2 as a weak D call on 5 bases. This receptor carries the CDR3 CASSPNLTGLAQDTQYF. The sequence in DNA is TGTGCCAGCAGCCCGAACCTCACTGGACTGGCACAAGATACGCAGTATTTT.